One and the same sample provided the 6 T cell receptor beta chains below, sequenced in a study of CD8 T cells in Susac syndrome. Random hexamers primed reverse transcription of about 0.45 to 1 ug RNA. Each CDR3 protein gets one entry after TCRdb re-called the immunoSEQ multiplex PCR reads with MiXCR. The profile shows tens of thousands of distinct CDR3 sequences, about 93% of them singletons. The sample consisted of CD8+ T cells from PBMCs. The source of these receptors is a human donor with Susac syndrome.

This sequence joins TRBV20-1 and TRBJ1-1, with D hard to call. The CDR3 spans 12 residues. V lost 3 bases and J 4 bases, leaving 9 bases between the germline ends. CDR1 and CDR2 from the germline V gene are DFQATT and SNEGSKA (reference sequence). As DNA, the CDR3 is TGCAGTGCTAGGGCGGGTGGCACTGAAGCTTTCTTT. Its protein product is CSARAGGTEAFF.

J is TRBJ2-1 and V is TRBV20-1, with D possibly matching TRBD1 (5 bases). Looked up from germline, CDR1 is DFQATT and CDR2 is SNEGSKA (reference sequence). The CDR3 extends over 13 amino acids. The V end lost 7 bases, the J end lost 5 bases, and 15 bases lay between the germline ends. The DNA for the CDR3 is TGCAGTGGAGTAAGGGGCCCGCACAATGAGCAGTTCTTC. Translated: CSGVRGPHNEQFF.

The chain is built from TRBV29-1 and TRBJ2-5, with D hard to call. The CDR3 covers 15 residues. The V end was cut by 3 bases, the J end by 0 bases, with 14 bases between. Germline V lookup: CDR1 SQVTM, CDR2 ANQGSEA. The chain's CDR3 is CSVDNSRVYQETQYF. The DNA for the CDR3 is TGCAGCGTTGATAACAGTAGGGTGTACCAAGAGACCCAGTACTTC.

The chain joins TRBV6-1 to TRBJ2-1; 8 bases align to TRBD2. CDR3 length: 13 residues. Germline V gene sequence: CDR1 MNHNS, CDR2 SASEGT. Trimming took 8 bases from V and 4 from J; bases not matched to a gene: 4. The CDR3 spells CASPGGGYNEQFF. As DNA, the CDR3 is TGTGCCAGCCCGGGAGGGGGGTACAATGAGCAGTTCTTC.

This chain uses TRBV6-2 or TRBV6-3 with TRBJ2-2, with TRBD1 as a possible D gene (5 bases). CDR1 is MNHEY, CDR2 SVGEGT, per germline. There are 13 residues in the CDR3. The V and J ends lost 4 bases and 4 bases respectively, with 7 bases between them. CDR3 sequence (DNA): TGTGCCAGCAGTTCGGACACCACCGGGGAGCTGTTTTTT. Translation gives CASSSDTTGELFF.

This chain joins TRBV19 and TRBJ1-2; D perhaps matches TRBD1 (6 bases). Deletions cut 7 bases from V and 1 base from J, with 22 bases between. Germline V gives CDR1 LNHDA, CDR2 SQIVND (reference sequence). This CDR3 comprises 17 residues. CDR3 in amino acids: CASTLDSQPSFNYGYTF. DNA for the CDR3: TGTGCCAGTACCCTGGACAGTCAACCATCCTTTAACTATGGCTACACCTTC. The full variable domain, in which reference TRBV19 and TRBJ1-2 provide the parts outside the CDR3, is DGGITQSPKYLFRKEGQNVTLSCEQNLNHDAMYWYRQDPGQGLRLIYYSQIVNDFQKGDIAEGYSVSREKKESFPLTVTSAQKNPTAFYLCASTLDSQPSFNYGYTFGSGTRLTVV.